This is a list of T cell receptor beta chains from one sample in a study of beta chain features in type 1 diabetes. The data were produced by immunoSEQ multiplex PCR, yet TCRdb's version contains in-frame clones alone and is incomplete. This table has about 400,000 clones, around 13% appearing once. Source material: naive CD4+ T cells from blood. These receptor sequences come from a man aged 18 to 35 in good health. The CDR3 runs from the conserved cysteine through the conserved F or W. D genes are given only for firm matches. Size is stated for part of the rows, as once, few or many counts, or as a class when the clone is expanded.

TGTGCCAGCAGTAGACAGGGGCCGGACACCGGGGAGCTGTTTTTT CASSRQGPDTGELFF TRBV6-5 15 NA TRBD1 TRBJ2-2
TGTGCCAGCAGCTTAGCAGGGGGCCGGGAGACCCAGTACTTC CASSLAGGRETQYF TRBV7-2 14 NA TRBD1 TRBJ2-5
TGTGCCAGCAGCTTAGCGCTTTTACCGAGCGGATGGGCTGCCAACGTCCTGACTTTC CASSLALLPSGWAANVLTF TRBV7-8 19 few NA TRBJ2-6
TGTGCCAGCAGCCAAACGAAGGGGGCGAAAGCTTTCTTT CASSQTKGAKAFF TRBV14 13 few TRBD1 TRBJ1-1
TGTGCCAGCAGCTCGGGGGGGCTACAGGGGAGGAATGAGCAGTTCTTC CASSSGGLQGRNEQFF TRBV5-4 16 few NA TRBJ2-1
TGTGCCATCAGTGAGCCGAACAGGGGTTTTGAAAAACTGTTTTTT CAISEPNRGFEKLFF TRBV10-3 15 few TRBD1 TRBJ1-4
TGTGCCAGCAGCCGAACCCTCTCTGGAGCGGGGGTTAACAATGAGCAGTTCTTC CASSRTLSGAGVNNEQFF TRBV4-2 18 few TRBD2 TRBJ2-1
TGTGCCAGCAGCTTCAAGGGGGCGAGCGAGCAGTACTTC CASSFKGASEQYF TRBV7-3 13 NA TRBD1 TRBJ2-7
TGTGCCAGCAGTCCCCGGACTACCCCCTACGAGCAGTACTTC CASSPRTTPYEQYF TRBV27 14 NA NA TRBJ2-7
TGTGCCAGCAGCCCCCGGGACAACTCCTACGAGCAGTACTTC CASSPRDNSYEQYF TRBV11-1 14 few NA TRBJ2-7
TGTGCCAGCAGCCCCAGGGGGCACACCTCCTACGAGCAGTACTTC CASSPRGHTSYEQYF TRBV27 15 NA TRBD1 TRBJ2-7
TGTGCCAGCAGCTCGGACAGGGGGTATGGGGAGCTGTTTTTT CASSSDRGYGELFF TRBV5-5 14 NA TRBD1 TRBJ2-2
TGTGCCAGCAGCTTTCGGGACATTGGAAACACCATATATTTT CASSFRDIGNTIYF TRBV7-9 14 few NA TRBJ1-3
TGTGCCAGCAGTCCCGACAGTCTCTCTGGAAACACCATATATTTT CASSPDSLSGNTIYF TRBV28 15 few NA TRBJ1-3
TGTGCCAGCAGTTCGAGACAGGGCCCGACCCAGTACTTC CASSSRQGPTQYF TRBV28 13 many TRBD1 TRBJ2-5
TGTGCCTGGAGTGTCCCGCCGACAGGGTCGGGACAGTACTTC CAWSVPPTGSGQYF TRBV30 14 NA TRBD1 TRBJ2-7
TGTGCCAGCGGGGGGTGGGGGAACAACTATGGCTACACCTTC CASGGWGNNYGYTF TRBV28 14 few NA TRBJ1-2
TGTGCCAGCAAGCCGACAGGGTCACACGAGACCCAGTACTTC CASKPTGSHETQYF TRBV6-1 14 NA TRBD1 TRBJ2-5
TGTGCTAGTGGTCCTGACAACTACAATGAGCAGTTCTTC CASGPDNYNEQFF TRBV12-5 13 few NA TRBJ2-1
TGCGCCAGCAGCCAAACGATAGCGGGGGGGCCTTTAGATACGCAGTATTTT CASSQTIAGGPLDTQYF TRBV4-3 17 NA TRBD2 TRBJ2-3
TGTGCCAGCAGTTCAGGGGGGCTAGTTAATGAGCAGTTCTTC CASSSGGLVNEQFF TRBV6-1 14 NA NA TRBJ2-1
TGTGCCAGCAGTTCCCAGGCGGGTGGCACCTTC CASSSQAGGTF TRBV6-6 11 few NA TRBJ1-2
TGTGCCAGCAGCTTAGGACATGGATGGACTGAAGCTTTCTTT CASSLGHGWTEAFF TRBV11-2 14 NA NA TRBJ1-1
TGTGCCAGCAGCGTAGGAGGACAGAACTATGGCTACACCTTC CASSVGGQNYGYTF TRBV9 14 NA NA TRBJ1-2
TGTGCCAGCTCCGCAGGGCTCCACGAGCAGTACTTC CASSAGLHEQYF TRBV18 12 NA NA TRBJ2-7
TGCAGCGTCGGCAGGGGTTTCCACGAGCAGTACTTC CSVGRGFHEQYF TRBV29-1 12 few NA TRBJ2-7
TGTGCCAGCAGCCAAGATGTCCAACCCCCGGGGGGCTACACCTTC CASSQDVQPPGGYTF TRBV14 15 NA NA TRBJ1-2
TGTGCCATCAGGGGGACAGAAGAGACCCAGTACTTC CAIRGTEETQYF TRBV10-3 12 few TRBD1 TRBJ2-5
TGTGCCAGCTCAGGCAAGACTAACTATGGCTACACCTTC CASSGKTNYGYTF TRBV18 13 NA NA TRBJ1-2
TGTGCCGACAGGATGACAGGGGTCTCCTACGAGCAGTACTTC CADRMTGVSYEQYF TRBV2 14 few TRBD1 TRBJ2-7
TGTGCCACCTACCGGACTAGCGGGAGTCCGTCCACCGGGGAGCTGTTTTTT CATYRTSGSPSTGELFF TRBV5-4 17 NA TRBD2 TRBJ2-2
TGTGCCAGCAGCTTAAGCCGGGAAGAGACCCAGTACTTC CASSLSREETQYF TRBV7-3 13 NA NA TRBJ2-5
TGTGCCAGCAGCGCAACGACTAGCGGGGGGGCAGAGACCCAGTACTTC CASSATTSGGAETQYF TRBV9 16 NA TRBD2 TRBJ2-5
TGTGCCAGCACCCCTTCGGGGGGCGAGGACCAAGAGACCCAGTACTTC CASTPSGGEDQETQYF TRBV28 16 few NA TRBJ2-5
TGTGCCAGCAGCCCGCCTGGCGGGAATAATTCACCCCTCCACTTT CASSPPGGNNSPLHF TRBV7-2 15 NA NA TRBJ1-6
TGTGCCAGCAGTTTCGCACAGGGACGCTCAGAAGCTTTCTTT CASSFAQGRSEAFF TRBV6-5 14 NA NA TRBJ1-1
TGTGCCAGCCGCAGGGCCTCTTACACAGATACGCAGTATTTT CASRRASYTDTQYF TRBV18 14 few NA TRBJ2-3
TGTGCCAGCAGCCAAACGCCGCGTTCACCCCTCCACTTT CASSQTPRSPLHF TRBV14 13 NA NA TRBJ1-6
TGTGCCAGCAGCTCGTCCCCGCGGGGGCGAGACGAGCAGTACTTC CASSSSPRGRDEQYF TRBV7-9 15 NA NA TRBJ2-7
TGTGCCAGCAGACCCGGACAGGGGGACAATGAGCAGTTCTTC CASRPGQGDNEQFF TRBV7-3 14 NA TRBD1 TRBJ2-1
TGTGCCACTTTGGAGGGCTCCTACAATGAGCAGTTCTTC CATLEGSYNEQFF TRBV10-3 13 few NA TRBJ2-1
TGTGCCAGTAGTGACAGGGGACGACTGAACACTGAAGCTTTCTTT CASSDRGRLNTEAFF TRBV19 15 NA TRBD1 TRBJ1-1
TGTGCCACCAGCAGAGTTTCGGGGTCCCCCGGGGAGCTGTTTTTT CATSRVSGSPGELFF TRBV15 15 NA NA TRBJ2-2
TGCAGCGTGGCTTTGGTAGCGGAAAGCACAGATACGCAGTATTTT CSVALVAESTDTQYF TRBV29-1 15 NA NA TRBJ2-3
TGTGCCAGCAGCTCCGCGGGAGCAACTAATGAAAAACTGTTTTTT CASSSAGATNEKLFF TRBV11-2 15 NA NA TRBJ1-4
TGTGCAGGGGGAGAGAACTATGGCTACACCTTC CAGGENYGYTF TRBV2 11 few NA TRBJ1-2
TGTGCCAGCAGTTACTCCTCGGGGGGGTTCTCCTATGGCTACACCTTC CASSYSSGGFSYGYTF TRBV6-5 16 NA NA TRBJ1-2
TGCGCCAGCAGCTGGGCTAGCGGAGTCTACGAGCAGTACTTC CASSWASGVYEQYF TRBV5-1 14 NA TRBD2 TRBJ2-7
TGCGCCAGCAGCTTGGATCCTAGCGGGAGATCATATACGCAGTATTTT CASSLDPSGRSYTQYF TRBV5-1 16 NA TRBD2 TRBJ2-3
TGCAGCGTTCAGGGGGGCTATTTGGAAAAACTGTTTTTT CSVQGGYLEKLFF TRBV29-1 13 NA TRBD1 TRBJ1-4
TGTGCCAGTACACTAGGTAGCGGGGGGGCCAGGGACACCGGGGAGCTGTTTTTT CASTLGSGGARDTGELFF TRBV27 18 NA TRBD2 TRBJ2-2
TGTGCCAGCAGCGTAGGTCCGAACACCGATGAGCAGTTCTTC CASSVGPNTDEQFF TRBV9 14 NA NA TRBJ2-1
TGCGCCAGCAGCCAGGGACTAGCGGTGATCAATGAGCAGTTCTTC CASSQGLAVINEQFF TRBV5-1 15 NA TRBD2 TRBJ2-1